This TCR beta chain came from a study of T cell responses to AZD1222 COVID-19 vaccine. Profiled with immunoSEQ multiplex PCR; TCRdb holds only in-frame clones, not every one. Of about 70,000 clones listed, around 90% are singletons. Germline V CDR1 and CDR2: SGHVS, FQNEAQ. J lost 3 bases, V lost 2 bases, and 7 bases had no gene match. The CDR3 sequence is 16 residues long. Study results and limitations: Two doses of AZD1222 preceded a rise in Spike-specific TCR breadth and depth. Spike as a whole was targeted by vaccine-associated CD4 TCRs, dominant at 160-218 and 743-854. The donor group comprised mostly white British people and more females; the analysis possibly underestimated clonal diversity.

Concerning this clone: The antigen remains undetermined.

The sequences come from peripheral blood, collected on day 0 of MenACWY control vaccination. This TCR came from an adult in good health. V gene TRBV7-8 combines with J gene TRBJ2-7, with 10 bases fitting TRBD2. The CDR3 here is CASSLRASGGHYEQYF. Written as DNA, the CDR3 is TGTGCCAGCAGCTTACGGGCTAGCGGGGGACACTACGAGCAGTACTTC.